This T cell receptor (beta chain) comes out of a study of CD8 T cells in Susac syndrome. The CDR3 runs 17 residues. The germline CDR1 and CDR2 sequences are SEHNR and FQNEAQ (reference sequence). V was pared by 5 bases and J by 0 bases, with 8 bases of the junction left unmatched. Random-hexamer reverse transcription was applied to roughly 0.5 to 1 ug RNA. Amplification of TCR beta CDR3 spanned 54 Vbeta and 13 Jbeta via immunoSEQ multiplex PCR. TCRdb fed the immunoSEQ multiplex PCR reads into MiXCR, producing one record per CDR3 protein. The sample gives under 70,000 distinct CDR3 sequences, over 85% of which show up once; roughly 0.19% is in the top ten.

The receptor's source is a human donor in good health. Source material: CD8+ T cells from PBMCs. J is TRBJ2-4 and V is TRBV7-9, with 9 bases aligning to TRBD1. CDR3 nucleotide sequence: TGTGCCAGCAGCACCGAGGGACAGGGACTAGCCAAAAACATTCAGTACTTC. Translated: CASSTEGQGLAKNIQYF.